This T cell receptor (beta chain) was captured by sequencing in a study of human T cells and chemical hapten exposure. Study-wide background: How much TCR each sample yielded varied, mostly because pooled library volumes differed slightly.

TCRdb itself ran the RACE reads through MiXCR, one entry per CDR3 protein. This table has some 38,000 distinct CDR3 sequences, more than 9% appearing once. This clonotype was recorded at least ten times. The target antigen is unknown. Study-wide results and caveats: The formation of large CDR3 similarity clusters by expanded TCRs significantly exceeded that of controls.

Time point meaning: patch test 3, about 24 weeks after DPC sensitization. Treatment in this sample: therapeutic diphenylcyclopropenone sensitization with weekly scalp DPC. The total RNA was obtained from whole blood that was not fractionated. CDR1 and CDR2 from the germline V gene are MNHNS and SASEGT. V lost 6 bases, J lost 7 bases, and 15 bases lay in between. This CDR3 is 13 amino acids long. This receptor was obtained from a man aged 50 to 59 with alopecia areata. Some clones in this sample may be carry-over from other donors' samples. The J gene is TRBJ1-1, the V gene TRBV6-1, with D possibly matching TRBD1 (6 bases). Material: whole blood, obtained in connection with sensitization to the hapten diphenylcyclopropenone (DPC). The CDR3 region is CASSWGTRLEAFF. CDR3 bases: TGTGCCAGCAGCTGGGGGACACGGCTTGAAGCTTTCTTT.